The clone carrying this T cell receptor beta chain was counted between two and nine times. The data stem from a study of blood T cells in healthy people across ages. The second PCR ran about 6 to 12 cycles with a sample-barcoded 5' primer and J-beta primers. Every sample returned 2.5 million or more CDR3-containing paired-end reads. Each CDR3 protein is one row after TCRdb ran MiXCR on the 5' RACE reads. The table lists about 1.1 million distinct CDR3 sequences, approximately 38% of them singletons. The material sequenced was blood. The sequence came from a man younger than 30 in good health.

The CDR3 DNA is TGTGCCAGCAAGACAGGGGGGAAGGATACGCAGTATTTT. This sequence encodes CASKTGGKDTQYF. V gene TRBV5-4 combines with J gene TRBJ2-3; TRBD1 agrees at 9 bases. The V gene's germline CDR1 is SGHNT and CDR2 YYREEE (reference sequence). The CDR3 contains 13 residues. V was clipped by 6 bases and J by 6 bases; unmatched bases: 5.